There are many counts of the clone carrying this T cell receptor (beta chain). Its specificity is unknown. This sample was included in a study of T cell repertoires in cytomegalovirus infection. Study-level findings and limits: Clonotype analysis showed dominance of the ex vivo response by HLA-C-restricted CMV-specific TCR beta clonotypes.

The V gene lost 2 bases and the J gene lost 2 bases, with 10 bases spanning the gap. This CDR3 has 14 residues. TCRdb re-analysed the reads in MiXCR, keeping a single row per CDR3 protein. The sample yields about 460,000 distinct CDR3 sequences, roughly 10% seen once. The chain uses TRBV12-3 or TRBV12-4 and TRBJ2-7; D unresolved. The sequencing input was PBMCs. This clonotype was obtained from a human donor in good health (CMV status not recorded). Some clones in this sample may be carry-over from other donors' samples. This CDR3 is CASSLPHIAYEQYF. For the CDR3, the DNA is TGTGCCAGCAGTTTACCCCACATCGCCTACGAGCAGTACTTC.